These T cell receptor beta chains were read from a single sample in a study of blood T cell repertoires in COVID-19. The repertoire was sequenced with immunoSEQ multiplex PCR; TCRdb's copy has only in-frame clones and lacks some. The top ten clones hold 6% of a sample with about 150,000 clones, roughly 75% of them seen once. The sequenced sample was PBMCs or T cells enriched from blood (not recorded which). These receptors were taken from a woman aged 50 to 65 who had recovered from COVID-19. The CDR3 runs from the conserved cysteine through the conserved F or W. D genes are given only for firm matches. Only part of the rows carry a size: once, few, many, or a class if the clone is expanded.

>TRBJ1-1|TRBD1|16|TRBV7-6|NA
CASSTRQGLRDTEAFF
TGTGCCAGCAGCACCCGACAGGGCCTACGGGACACTGAAGCTTTCTTT
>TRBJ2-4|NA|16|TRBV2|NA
CASSEEQAGTKNIQYF
TGTGCCAGCAGTGAAGAACAGGCCGGAACCAAAAACATTCAGTACTTC
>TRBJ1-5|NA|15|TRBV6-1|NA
CASSEVGTWGQPQHF
TGTGCCAGCAGTGAAGTGGGGACATGGGGACAGCCCCAGCATTTT
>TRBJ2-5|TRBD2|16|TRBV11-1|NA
CASSFGGSGGAETQYF
TGTGCCAGCAGCTTCGGCGGGAGCGGGGGGGCAGAGACCCAGTACTTC
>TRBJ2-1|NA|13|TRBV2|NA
CASCKLDNDEQFF
TGTGCCAGCTGCAAACTAGATAACGATGAGCAGTTCTTC
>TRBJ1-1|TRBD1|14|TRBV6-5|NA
CASSHRGMNTEAFF
TGTGCCAGCAGCCACAGGGGTATGAACACTGAAGCTTTCTTT
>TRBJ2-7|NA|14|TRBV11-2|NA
CASSLADTSGEQYF
TGTGCCAGCAGCTTAGCGGACACCTCGGGCGAGCAGTACTTC
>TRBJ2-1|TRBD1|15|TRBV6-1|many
CASSEVSGGQDEQFF
TGTGCCAGCAGTGAAGTGTCAGGGGGCCAGGATGAGCAGTTCTTC
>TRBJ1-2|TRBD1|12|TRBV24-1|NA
CATSRQGYGYTF
TGTGCCACCAGCCGACAGGGCTATGGCTACACCTTC
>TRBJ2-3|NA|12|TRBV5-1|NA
CASSLAADTQYF
TGCGCCAGCAGCTTAGCGGCAGATACGCAGTATTTT
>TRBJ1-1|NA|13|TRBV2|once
CASRRTENTEAFF
TGTGCCAGCCGAAGGACAGAGAACACTGAAGCTTTCTTT
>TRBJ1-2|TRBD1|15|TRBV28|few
CASSFGDRVNYGYTF
TGTGCCAGCAGTTTCGGGGACAGGGTTAACTATGGCTACACCTTC
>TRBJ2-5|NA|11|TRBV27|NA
CASTQEETQYF
TGTGCCAGCACCCAAGAGGAGACCCAGTACTTC
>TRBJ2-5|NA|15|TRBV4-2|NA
CASSQDRGGVETQYF
TGTGCCAGCAGCCAAGATAGAGGGGGAGTGGAGACCCAGTACTTC
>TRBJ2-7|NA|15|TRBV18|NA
CASSPPSPLLYEQYF
TGTGCCAGCTCACCACCGAGCCCCCTCCTCTACGAGCAGTACTTC
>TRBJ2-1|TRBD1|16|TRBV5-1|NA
CASSLEWTGVYNEQFF
TGCGCCAGCAGCTTGGAATGGACAGGGGTCTACAATGAGCAGTTCTTC
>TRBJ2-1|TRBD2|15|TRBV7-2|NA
CASGWVSGGADEQFF
TGTGCCAGCGGTTGGGTTAGCGGGGGGGCGGATGAGCAGTTCTTC
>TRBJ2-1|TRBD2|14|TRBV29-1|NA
CSVGIAGDYNEQFF
TGCAGCGTTGGGATAGCGGGGGACTACAATGAGCAGTTCTTC
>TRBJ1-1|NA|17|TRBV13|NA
CASSFSGQPPGRTEAFF
TGTGCCAGCAGCTTTTCCGGACAGCCCCCAGGAAGGACTGAAGCTTTCTTT
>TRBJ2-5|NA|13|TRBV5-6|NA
CASSHSGQETQYF
TGTGCCAGCAGCCATTCCGGTCAAGAGACCCAGTACTTC
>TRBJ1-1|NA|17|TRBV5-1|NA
CASSYGGGNRLNTEAFF
TGCGCCAGCAGCTACGGTGGGGGGAATCGGCTAAACACTGAAGCTTTCTTT
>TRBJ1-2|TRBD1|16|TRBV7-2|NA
CASSPPRDRVGHGYTF
TGTGCCAGCAGCCCGCCCCGGGACAGGGTCGGACATGGCTACACCTTC
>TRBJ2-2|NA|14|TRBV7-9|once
CASIRNGFSGELFF
TGTGCCAGCATCCGCAACGGGTTCTCCGGGGAGCTGTTTTTT
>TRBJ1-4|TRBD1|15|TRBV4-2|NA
CASSHRQGAEEKLFF
TGTGCCAGCAGCCATCGACAGGGGGCGGAGGAAAAACTGTTTTTT
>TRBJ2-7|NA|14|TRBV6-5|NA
CASSYVGLTYEQYF
TGTGCCAGCAGTTACGTTGGCCTTACCTACGAGCAGTACTTC
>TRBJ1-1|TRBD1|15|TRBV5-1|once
CASSRPGQSNTEAFF
TGCGCCAGCAGCAGACCGGGACAGTCTAACACTGAAGCTTTCTTT
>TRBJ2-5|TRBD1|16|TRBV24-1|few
CATSDGTGWEEETQYF
TGTGCCACCAGTGACGGGACAGGGTGGGAAGAAGAGACCCAGTACTTC
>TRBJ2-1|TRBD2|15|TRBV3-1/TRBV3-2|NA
CASSQGPGGGNEQFF
TGTGCCAGCAGCCAAGGCCCCGGGGGGGGGAATGAGCAGTTCTTC
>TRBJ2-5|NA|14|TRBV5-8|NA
CASSPRGLRETQYF
TGTGCCAGCAGCCCTCGCGGGCTGAGAGAGACCCAGTACTTC
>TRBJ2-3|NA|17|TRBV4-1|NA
CASSQDPGAVGTDTQYF
TGCGCCAGCAGCCAAGATCCAGGGGCGGTGGGCACAGATACGCAGTATTTT
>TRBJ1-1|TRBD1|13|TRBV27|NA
CASSRQGTTEAFF
TGTGCCAGCAGTAGACAGGGCACCACTGAAGCTTTCTTT
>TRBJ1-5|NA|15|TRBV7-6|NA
CASSLAQGAYQPQHF
TGTGCCAGCAGCTTAGCCCAGGGCGCTTATCAGCCCCAGCATTTT
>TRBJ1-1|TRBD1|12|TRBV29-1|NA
CSGSGTASSGFF
TGCAGCGGTTCCGGGACAGCTTCGTCCGGTTTCTTT
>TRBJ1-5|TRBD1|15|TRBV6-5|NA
CASRPGGPSNQPQHF
TGTGCCAGCCGTCCAGGGGGTCCTAGCAATCAGCCCCAGCATTTT
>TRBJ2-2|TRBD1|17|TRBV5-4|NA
CASSSGQDHTNTGELFF
TGTGCCAGCAGCTCAGGACAGGACCACACGAACACCGGGGAGCTGTTTTTT
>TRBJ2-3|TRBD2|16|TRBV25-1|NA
CASSEWSSGSTDTQYF
TGTGCCAGCAGTGAATGGTCTAGCGGGAGCACAGATACGCAGTATTTT
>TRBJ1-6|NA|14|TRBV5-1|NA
CASSGGSADSPLHF
TGCGCCAGCAGCGGCGGGTCGGCGGATTCACCCCTCCACTTT
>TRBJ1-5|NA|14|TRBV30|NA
CAWSGSIGNQPQHF
TGTGCCTGGAGTGGGTCGATAGGCAATCAGCCCCAGCATTTT
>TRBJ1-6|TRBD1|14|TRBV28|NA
CASSSGQGSSPLHF
TGTGCCAGCAGTTCGGGACAGGGAAGCTCACCCCTCCACTTT
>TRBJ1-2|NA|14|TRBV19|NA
CASSERLTDPPKYF
TGTGCCAGTAGCGAGAGGTTGACTGACCCACCTAAGTACTTC
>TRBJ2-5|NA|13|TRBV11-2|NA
CASSPTYLVTQYF
TGTGCCAGCAGCCCTACATATCTAGTTACCCAGTACTTC
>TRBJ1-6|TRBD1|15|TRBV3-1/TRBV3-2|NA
CASSQLQGINSPLHF
TGTGCCAGCAGCCAACTACAGGGGATTAATTCACCCCTCCACTTT
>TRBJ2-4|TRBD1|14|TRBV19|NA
CASSIGGQGDIQYF
TGTGCCAGTAGTATCGGGGGACAGGGGGACATTCAGTACTTC
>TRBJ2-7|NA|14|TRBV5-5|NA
CASIRTPSSYEQYF
TGTGCCAGCATACGCACTCCGAGCTCCTACGAGCAGTACTTC
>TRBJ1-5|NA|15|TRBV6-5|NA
CASTPPAGSNQPQHF
TGTGCCAGCACCCCACCGGCGGGTAGCAATCAGCCCCAGCATTTT
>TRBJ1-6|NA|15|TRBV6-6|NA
CASTEHPGYNSPLHF
TGTGCCAGCACCGAACACCCGGGGTATAATTCACCCCTCCACTTT
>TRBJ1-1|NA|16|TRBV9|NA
CASSVGLGLQNTEAFF
TGTGCCAGCAGCGTAGGTTTGGGACTCCAGAACACTGAAGCTTTCTTT
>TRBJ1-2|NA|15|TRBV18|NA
CASSPRGGNEYGYTF
TGTGCCAGCTCACCGCGTGGGGGGAACGAATATGGCTACACCTTC
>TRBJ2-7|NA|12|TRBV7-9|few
CASSHIHYEQYF
TGTGCCAGCAGTCATATACACTACGAGCAGTACTTC
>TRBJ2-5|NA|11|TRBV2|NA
CASNIQETQYF
TGTGCCAGCAACATCCAAGAGACCCAGTACTTC
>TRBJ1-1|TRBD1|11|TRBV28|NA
CATTGDTEAFF
TGTGCTACAACAGGGGACACTGAAGCTTTCTTT
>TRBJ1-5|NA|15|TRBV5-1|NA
CASSLNTGGNQPQHF
TGCGCCAGCAGCTTAAACACGGGAGGCAATCAGCCCCAGCATTTT
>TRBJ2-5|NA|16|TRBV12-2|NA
CASRLVASPGRETQYF
TGTGCAAGTCGCTTAGTAGCTAGCCCGGGTCGAGAGACCCAGTACTTC
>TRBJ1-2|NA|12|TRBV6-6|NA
CASGGGFGGYTF
TGTGCCAGTGGAGGCGGGTTCGGTGGCTACACCTTC